One sample yielded the 14 T cell receptor beta chains listed below, sequenced in a study of T-cell reconstitution after alpha-beta-depleted transplantation in children. Unique molecular identifiers were used to barcode this TCRbeta library. TCRdb reprocessed the PCR reads with MiXCR, giving one entry per CDR3 protein. The table lists about 350,000 distinct CDR3 sequences, 13% of them singletons, with about 3.9% in the top ten. The source material was PBMCs, sampled from the stem cell graft. These TCRs come from a human donor who donated a stem cell graft to a child with Fanconi anemia.

DNA for the CDR3: TGTGCCAGCGCCCTGGACAGCGAAAAACTGTTTTTT. Protein sequence: CASALDSEKLFF. The chain carries TRBV7-9 and TRBJ1-4; TRBD1 might be the D (6 bases). Trimming took off 8 bases at V and 8 bases at J, with 12 bases between the two ends. This CDR3 is 12 amino acids long. The germline V gene has CDR1 SEHNR and CDR2 FQNEAQ (reference sequence). Using reference TRBV7-9 and TRBJ1-4 for the parts outside the CDR3, the full variable domain is DTGVSQNPRHKITKRGQNVTFRCDPISEHNRLYWYRQTLGQGPEFLTYFQNEAQLEKSRLLSDRFSAERPKGSFSTLEIQRTEQGDSAMYLCASALDSEKLFFGSGTQLSVL.

The chain recombines TRBV6-5 with TRBJ2-2; 9 bases fit TRBD1. The J segment lost 6 bases and the V segment lost 4 bases, leaving 6 bases of the junction unmatched. The germline V gene has CDR1 MNHEY and CDR2 SVGAGI. The CDR3 length is 15 residues. The CDR3 nucleotides are TGTGCCAGCAGTTGGGGGACAGGGTATGCCGGGGAGCTGTTTTTT. Its protein product is CASSWGTGYAGELFF.

The genes are TRBV29-1 and TRBJ1-1; 7 nucleotides agree with TRBD1. The V gene end was trimmed by 6 bases and the J gene end by 3 bases; junction bases not matched to a gene: 7. CDR1 is SQVTM and CDR2 is ANQGSEA in the germline V gene. CDR3 length equals 13 residues. The CDR3 region is CSVGQGGDTEAFF. CDR3 coding DNA: TGCAGCGTCGGCCAGGGGGGGGACACTGAAGCTTTCTTT.

V and J are TRBV6-1 and TRBJ2-1; possible D gene TRBD2, 5 bases. The germline gives CDR1 MNHNS, CDR2 SASEGT. The CDR3 has 13 residues. V was pared by 3 bases and J by 7 bases, with 10 bases between. The CDR3 nucleotides are TGTGCCAGCAGTGACGGGGTCGGTAATGAGCAGTTCTTC. This encodes CASSDGVGNEQFF.

This clonotype was detected a few times. This chain joins TRBV11-1 and TRBJ2-7; tentative D call: TRBD1 (6 bases). Trimming pared 6 bases from V and 0 bases from J, leaving 12 bases between. CDR3 length: 14 amino acids. Germline V gives CDR1 SGHAT, CDR2 FQDESV (reference sequence). The CDR3 DNA sequence: TGTGCCAGCAGTTCCGGGACACACTCCTACGAGCAGTACTTC. It specifies CASSSGTHSYEQYF.

Of note for this clonotype: One base away lies a much larger clone, so this may be a sequencing read error. The chain uses TRBV28 and TRBJ2-1; D is possibly TRBD1 or TRBD2 (6 bases each). Germline V gene sequence: CDR1 MDHEN, CDR2 SYDVKM. The ends were cut back, 7 bases at V and 10 bases at J, with 17 bases in the middle. CDR3 size: 13 residues. The CDR3 nucleotides read TGTGCCAGCAATAGCTGGGGGGCGACCGAGCAGTTCTTC. Translation gives CASNSWGATEQFF.

This clonotype was counted a few times. This sequence joins TRBV11-2 and TRBJ1-1, with a possible D match to TRBD1 (5 bases). The CDR3 is 18 amino acids. V lost 1 base, J lost 3 bases, and 21 bases lay in between. CDR1 is SGHAT and CDR2 is FQNNGV in the germline V gene. The CDR3 region has the DNA TGTGCCAGCAGCTTAGTGGGGGGGGAAGAGGACTCGCACACTGAAGCTTTCTTT. Residues: CASSLVGGEEDSHTEAFF.

This clonotype was recorded at least ten times. This sequence joins TRBV29-1 and TRBJ2-1; perhaps TRBD1 as D (5 bases). Looked up from germline, CDR1 is SQVTM and CDR2 is ANQGSEA. The CDR3 is made up of 11 amino acids. Trimming took 6 bases from V and 7 from J, leaving 10 bases between them. The CDR3 loop is CSVRRGNEQFF. DNA for the CDR3: TGCAGCGTGAGAAGGGGTAATGAGCAGTTCTTC.

In this sample, this clonotype turned up a few times. The rearrangement links TRBV7-9 to TRBJ1-6; 10 nucleotides agree with TRBD1. Trimming took 4 bases from V and 8 from J; bases not matched to a gene: 5. Germline loops: CDR1 SEHNR, CDR2 FQNEAQ (reference sequence). The CDR3 length is 15 residues. The CDR3 DNA follows: TGTGCCAGCAGCTCCACCGGGACAGGGGATTCACCCCTCCACTTT. Its protein is CASSSTGTGDSPLHF.

This clonotype was recorded a few times. The V call is TRBV20-1, the J call TRBJ2-7, with 7 positions matching TRBD1. CDR1 and CDR2 from the germline V gene are DFQATT and SNEGSKA (reference sequence). The CDR3 length is 13 residues. V was clipped by 4 bases and J by 2 bases; unmatched bases: 5. CDR3 sequence: CSAKTGTAYEQYV. The CDR3 DNA reads TGCAGTGCTAAGACCGGGACAGCCTACGAGCAGTACGTC.

There are many counts of this clonotype. The chain joins TRBV5-1 to TRBJ1-1, with 7 bases matching TRBD1. The CDR3 totals 14 residues. V shed 9 bases and J 7 bases; nucleotides not matched to a gene: 15. Germline values: CDR1 SGHRS, CDR2 YFSETQ. This CDR3 is CATHRGTAPDEAFF. CDR3 sequence (DNA): TGCGCCACTCACCGAGGGACAGCACCGGATGAAGCTTTCTTT.

This clonotype was picked up many times. The chain links TRBV6-5 to TRBJ1-2; no reliable D call. The CDR3 is 11 residues long. The V end lost 2 bases, the J end lost 6 bases, and 4 bases lay between the germline ends. CDR1 and CDR2 from the germline V gene are MNHEY and SVGAGI. The CDR3 nucleotides read TGTGCCAGCAGTTACGGGGATGGCTACACCTTC. This encodes CASSYGDGYTF.

This clonotype appeared a few times. V usage is TRBV29-1 and J usage is TRBJ2-2, with D uncertain. V lost 6 bases, J lost 5 bases, and 19 bases lay in between. The CDR3 sequence is 15 residues long. CDR1 and CDR2 from the germline V gene are SQVTM and ANQGSEA. For the CDR3, the DNA is TGCAGCGTGTCGGGTTGGGATTTGGGGACCGGGGAGCTGTTTTTT. Its translation is CSVSGWDLGTGELFF.

This clonotype was found many times. The CDR3 loop reads CASSSPQPTGTLDYEAFF. In nucleotides, the CDR3 is TGTGCCAGCAGCAGCCCACAACCGACCGGGACGCTTGACTATGAAGCTTTCTTT. V usage is TRBV7-9 and J usage is TRBJ1-1; weak D call: TRBD1 (5 bases). The CDR3 extends over 18 amino acids. V lost 5 bases and J lost 7, with 29 bases in between. CDR1 is SEHNR and CDR2 is FQNEAQ in the germline V gene (reference sequence).